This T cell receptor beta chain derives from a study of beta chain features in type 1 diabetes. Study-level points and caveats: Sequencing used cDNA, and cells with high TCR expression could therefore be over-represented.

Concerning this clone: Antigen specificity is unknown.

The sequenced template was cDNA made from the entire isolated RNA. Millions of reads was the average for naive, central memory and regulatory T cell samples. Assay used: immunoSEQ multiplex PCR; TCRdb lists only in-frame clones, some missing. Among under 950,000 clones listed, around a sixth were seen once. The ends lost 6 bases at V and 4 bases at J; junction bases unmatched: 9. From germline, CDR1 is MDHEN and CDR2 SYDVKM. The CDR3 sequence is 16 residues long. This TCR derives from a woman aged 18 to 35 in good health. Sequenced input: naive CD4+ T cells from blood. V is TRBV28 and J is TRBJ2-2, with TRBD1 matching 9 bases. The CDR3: CASSPAGQGGTGELFF. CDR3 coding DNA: TGTGCCAGCAGCCCCGCGGGACAGGGTGGCACCGGGGAGCTGTTTTTT.